Listed below are T cell receptor beta chains from one sample, sequenced in a study of T cell changes during pregnancy in multiple sclerosis. The protocol was immunoSEQ multiplex PCR, while the TCRdb copy is restricted to in-frame clones and leaves out a portion. The repertoire has 65,000 to 95,000 clones, 89% of them found once; the top ten carry less than 2.5%. The sequencing here drew on peripheral blood, taken before pregnancy. These receptors were obtained from a female donor with multiple sclerosis, enrolled in a pregnancy study. Each CDR3 is given with its conserved first and last residue. A D gene is named only where the DNA matches it firmly. Only some rows state a clone size, as once, few, many or a class for expanded clones.

TRBJ1-6	TRBV9	.	.	CASSPRAQGLDSPLHF	TGTGCCAGCAGCCCGCGAGCCCAGGGTTTGGATTCACCCCTCCACTTT
TRBJ2-1	TRBV9	.	.	CASSPSGGFYNEQFF	TGTGCCAGCAGCCCGTCGGGGGGCTTTTACAATGAGCAGTTCTTC
TRBJ1-6	TRBV4-1	.	.	CASSPRGSYNSPLHF	TGCGCCAGCAGCCCCAGGGGCTCCTATAATTCACCCCTCCACTTT
TRBJ1-5	TRBV12-5	.	.	CASSPGGGNQPQHF	TGTGCTAGTTCTCCGGGGGGCGGGAATCAGCCCCAGCATTTT
TRBJ2-7	TRBV4-1	.	.	CASSQSLRYEQYF	TGCGCCAGCAGCCAAAGTCTCAGGTACGAGCAGTACTTC
TRBJ2-3	TRBV5-1	.	.	CASSTTGGGTDTQYF	TGCGCCAGCAGCACAACAGGGGGGGGGACAGATACGCAGTATTTT
TRBJ2-1	TRBV11-1	.	TRBD1	CASSLIGTDTYNEQFF	TGTGCCAGCAGCTTAATTGGGACAGACACCTACAATGAGCAGTTCTTC
TRBJ2-7	TRBV29-1	.	TRBD2	CSVEIGRGEQYF	TGCAGCGTTGAAATTGGGAGGGGCGAGCAGTACTTC
TRBJ1-1	TRBV9	.	.	CASSVGGGMAFF	TGTGCCAGCAGCGTGGGCGGGGGTATGGCTTTCTTT
TRBJ1-3	TRBV7-2	.	TRBD1	CASSLEGAPGNTIYF	TGTGCCAGCAGCTTAGAGGGGGCCCCGGGAAACACCATATATTTT
TRBJ1-2	TRBV6-6	.	TRBD1	CASSTTHSGGDYGYTF	TGTGCCAGCAGCACGACACACTCAGGGGGCGACTATGGCTACACCTTC
TRBJ2-1	TRBV10-1	.	.	CASSEGRGPYNEQFF	TGCGCCAGCAGTGAGGGCAGGGGTCCCTACAATGAGCAGTTCTTC
TRBJ1-4	TRBV9	.	.	CASSTEQGVGEKLFF	TGTGCCAGCAGCACCGAACAGGGCGTAGGCGAAAAACTGTTTTTT
TRBJ1-1	TRBV7-9	.	.	CASSSFRLNTEAFF	TGTGCCAGCAGCTCCTTCAGGCTGAACACTGAAGCTTTCTTT
TRBJ1-1	TRBV2	once	.	CASNSPRGRTEAFF	TGTGCCAGCAATTCGCCCAGGGGAAGAACTGAAGCTTTCTTT
TRBJ2-1	TRBV21-1	.	.	CASSLARLADYNEQFF	TGTGCCAGCAGCCTAGCAAGACTAGCGGACTACAATGAGCAGTTCTTC
TRBJ1-5	TRBV19	.	TRBD1	CASSKGAYRDDQPQHF	TGTGCCAGTAGTAAGGGGGCCTACAGGGATGATCAGCCCCAGCATTTT
TRBJ1-2	TRBV29-1	once	.	CSVRGRYGYTF	TGCAGCGTTAGGGGCCGATATGGCTACACCTTC
TRBJ2-1	TRBV5-1	.	TRBD2	CASSSPTSGYNEQFF	TGCGCCAGCAGCTCCCCGACTAGCGGGTACAATGAGCAGTTCTTC
TRBJ2-7	TRBV4-3	.	.	CASSQWVGAYEQYF	TGCGCCAGCAGCCAATGGGTGGGAGCCTACGAGCAGTACTTC
TRBJ2-4	TRBV7-8	few	TRBD2	CASSPSWREGNIQYF	TGTGCCAGCAGCCCGTCGTGGAGGGAGGGAAACATTCAGTACTTC
TRBJ2-5	TRBV5-1	.	TRBD1	CASSLGRGLWETQYF	TGCGCCAGCAGCCTGGGCAGGGGGCTGTGGGAGACCCAGTACTTC
TRBJ1-2	TRBV14	.	TRBD1	CASSQDRGQYGYTF	TGTGCCAGCAGCCAAGACAGGGGGCAGTATGGCTACACCTTC
TRBJ2-1	TRBV5-5	.	.	CASSLGMRILEQFF	TGTGCCAGCAGTTTGGGCATGAGAATCTTAGAGCAGTTCTTC
TRBJ1-2	TRBV6-1	.	.	CASTGVYGYTF	TGTGCCAGCACCGGGGTCTATGGCTACACCTTC